This T cell receptor (beta chain) was found in a study of T cells in Graves' hyperthyroidism and ophthalmopathy (dated 2019 in TCRdb). Study-wide context: TCR V-J signatures able to tell the groups apart were searched for in a discovery cohort of more than 90 patients, of whom roughly 42 had Graves' ophthalmopathy and more than 55 had stable Graves' hyperthyroidism. Whether ophthalmopathy could be predicted prospectively was tested in an independent validation cohort made up of 18 to 20 hyperthyroidism patients plus 17 patients who later progressed to ophthalmopathy. The 100 or so discovery patients were divided at random into training and test sets in a 7:3 ratio. The study also compared thyroid tissue and blood T-cell repertoires from roughly 6 Graves' hyperthyroidism patients. Following sampling, methimazole starting at 30 mg daily was given to hyperthyroidism patients, and high-dose intravenous methylprednisolone was given to ophthalmopathy patients. The paper describes TCR Vbeta CDR3 sequencing of 130 to 150 peripheral blood samples, made up of about 41 ophthalmopathy patients, approximately 76 hyperthyroidism patients and some 17 progressor patients.

Amplification of TCR beta CDR3 regions was carried out from RNA transcripts. The TCR CDR3 was subjected to a first round of RT-PCR using the HTBI primer set and the Qiagen OneStep RT-PCR kit. The libraries were constructed in a second round of multiplex PCR and then size-selected and purified. Paired-end sequencing of the libraries was performed with 100 bp reads on an Illumina HiSeq2000. For the original study's pipeline: SOAPnuke was used to process the raw data, throwing out any read that contained adapters or uncalled bases, had a mean Phred below 15, or lacked an exact constant-primer or identifier match. COPE v1.2.5 was used to merge high-quality paired reads, and clonotypes were defined as unique nucleotide sequences. MiTCR v1.1 was used to align the clonotypes against IMGT TRBV, TRBD and TRBJ reference segments. Only V-J combinations with frequency above 0.0001, covering 99% to 99.2% of repertoires, were analysed. A TCS score was defined as the ratio of F50 (clonal expansion) to E x V (chaos), with BLOSUM62-based TCRdist applied between CDR3 peptides within each V-J. Welch's t-statistics and random forest reduced fewer than 550 V-J features to 13, which were used in a naive Bayes classifier (R e1071). Thyroid-blood repertoire similarity was quantified with the Morisita-Horn index. TCRdb ran its own pipeline on the public reads, namely fastp trimming at Q25 and MiXCR clone calling, and kept in-frame beta chains. Identical CDR3 proteins give one entry, which carries the most common genes and DNA. These V and J calls originate from TCRdb's pipeline instead of the authors' own analysis. This sample holds about 570,000 distinct CDR3 sequences; around 45% were observed only once. Roughly 19% of the sample is taken by the ten largest.

Concerning this clonotype itself: Its antigen specificity is not known. The input lacks base qualities; no much larger clone sits a single base away.

Beyond this particular receptor, the publication reports: During validation, the model predicted progression to ophthalmopathy a median of roughly 7.1 months ahead of onset, with roughly 65% sensitivity and 72% to 85% specificity. Most expanded thyroid clonotypes (frequency above 0.001) were also found in blood, which suggests that blood repertoires may mirror thyroid immune responses. In cross-validation, a model built on a 13 V-J signature told ophthalmopathy apart from stable hyperthyroidism with less than 90% sensitivity and around 81% specificity, and in testing the same model reached 80%/75%. No statistical method was used to set the sample size in advance, and investigators knew the group allocation.

Measured from the cysteine to the phenylalanine, the CDR3 is 13 residues long. The entry retains the CDR3 DNA only, 39 bases that are in frame from base 1. CDR1 SGDLS and CDR2 YYNGEE were looked up in the germline V gene. V is pruned by 0 bases and J by 12 bases, leaving 8 bases of the junction without a gene match. Exclusion was applied to patients with uncontrolled infections, other autoimmune diseases, pregnancy or lactation. Diagnoses were established on the basis of clinical symptoms, serum thyroxine and TRAb, thyroid ultrasound, and orbital computed tomography. Total RNA was extracted with Trizol reagent, and quality was checked on an Agilent 2100 Bioanalyzer.

The rearranged chain carries TRBV9 and TRBJ2-5; TRBD1 agrees with 7 junctional bases. Source material: peripheral blood or thyroid tissue (not recorded which). This TCR was sampled from an adult woman with Graves' disease, either hyperthyroidism or ophthalmopathy (not recorded which). CDR3 region: CASSVEAGGVEYF. Read as DNA, the sequence is TGTGCCAGCAGCGTAGAGGCAGGGGGTGTTGAGTACTTC.